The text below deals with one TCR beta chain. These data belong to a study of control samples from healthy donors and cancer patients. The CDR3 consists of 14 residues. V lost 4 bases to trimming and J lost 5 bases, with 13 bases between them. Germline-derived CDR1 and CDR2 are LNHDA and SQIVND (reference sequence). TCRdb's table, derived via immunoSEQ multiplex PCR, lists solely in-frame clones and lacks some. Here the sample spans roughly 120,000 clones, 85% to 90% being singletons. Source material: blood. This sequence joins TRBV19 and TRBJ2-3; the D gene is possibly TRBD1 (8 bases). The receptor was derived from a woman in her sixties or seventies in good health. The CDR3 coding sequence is TGTGCCAGTAGTACAACAGGGGGGGGAGATACGCAGTATTTT. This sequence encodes CASSTTGGGDTQYF.